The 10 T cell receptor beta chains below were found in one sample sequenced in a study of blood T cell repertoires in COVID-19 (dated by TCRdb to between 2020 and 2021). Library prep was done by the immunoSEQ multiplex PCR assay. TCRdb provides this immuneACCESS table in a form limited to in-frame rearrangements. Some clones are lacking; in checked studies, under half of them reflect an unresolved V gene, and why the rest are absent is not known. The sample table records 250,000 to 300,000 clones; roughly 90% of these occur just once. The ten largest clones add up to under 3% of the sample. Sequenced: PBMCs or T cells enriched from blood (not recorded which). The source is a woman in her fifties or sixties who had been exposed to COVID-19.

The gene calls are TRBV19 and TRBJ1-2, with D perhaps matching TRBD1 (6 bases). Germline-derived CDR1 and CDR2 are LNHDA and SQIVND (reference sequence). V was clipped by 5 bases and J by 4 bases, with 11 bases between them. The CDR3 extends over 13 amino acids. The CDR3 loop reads CASSVDRIYGYTF. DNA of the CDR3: TGTGCCAGTAGTGTGGACAGAATCTATGGCTACACCTTC.

In nucleotides, the CDR3 is TGTGCCAGCAGCCCCCGCGGGGGGGCTTGGCATGAGCAGTTCTTC. Translated, it gives CASSPRGGAWHEQFF. The chain carries TRBV27 and TRBJ2-1; 9 bases fit TRBD2. The CDR3 totals 15 residues. Germline values: CDR1 MNHEY, CDR2 SMNVEV (reference sequence). The J segment lost 8 bases and the V segment lost 6 bases, leaving 11 bases of the junction unmatched.

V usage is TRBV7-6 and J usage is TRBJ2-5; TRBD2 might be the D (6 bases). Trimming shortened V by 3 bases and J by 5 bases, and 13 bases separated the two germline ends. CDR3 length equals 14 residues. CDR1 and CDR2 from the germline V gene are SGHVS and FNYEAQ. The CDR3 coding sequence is TGTGCCAGCAGCTTCCCCGGGGGTGGTGAGACCCAGTACTTC. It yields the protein CASSFPGGGETQYF.

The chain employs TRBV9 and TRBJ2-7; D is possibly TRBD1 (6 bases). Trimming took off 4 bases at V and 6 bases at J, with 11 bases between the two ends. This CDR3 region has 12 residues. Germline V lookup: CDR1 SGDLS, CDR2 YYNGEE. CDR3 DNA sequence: TGTGCCAGCAGCCCAGAAGGGGGCGAGCAGTACTTC. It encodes CASSPEGGEQYF.

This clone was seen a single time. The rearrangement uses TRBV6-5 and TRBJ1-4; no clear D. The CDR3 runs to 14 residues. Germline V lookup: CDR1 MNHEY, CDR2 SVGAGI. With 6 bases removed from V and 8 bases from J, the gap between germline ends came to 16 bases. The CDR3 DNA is TGTGCCAGCAGCCCCGGACGGAGGAACGAAAAACTGTTTTTT. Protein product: CASSPGRRNEKLFF.

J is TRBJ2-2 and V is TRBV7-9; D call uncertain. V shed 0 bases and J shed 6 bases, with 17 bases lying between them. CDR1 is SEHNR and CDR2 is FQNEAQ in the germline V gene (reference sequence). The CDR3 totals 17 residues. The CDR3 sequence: CASSLAGGSYGSGELFF. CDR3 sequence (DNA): TGTGCCAGCAGCTTAGCTGGCGGCTCCTACGGGTCCGGGGAGCTGTTTTTT.

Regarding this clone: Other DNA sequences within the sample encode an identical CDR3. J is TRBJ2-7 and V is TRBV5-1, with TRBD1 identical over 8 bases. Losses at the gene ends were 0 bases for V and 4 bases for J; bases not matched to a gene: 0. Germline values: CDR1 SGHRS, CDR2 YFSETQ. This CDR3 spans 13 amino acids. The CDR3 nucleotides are TGCGCCAGCAGCTTGGACAGGGGGTACGAGCAGTACTTC. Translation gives CASSLDRGYEQYF.

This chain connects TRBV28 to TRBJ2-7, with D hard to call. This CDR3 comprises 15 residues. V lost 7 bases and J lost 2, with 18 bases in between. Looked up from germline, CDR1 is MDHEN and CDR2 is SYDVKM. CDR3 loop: CASMTIGQVPYEQYF. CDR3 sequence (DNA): TGTGCCAGCATGACCATAGGTCAGGTCCCCTACGAGCAGTACTTC.

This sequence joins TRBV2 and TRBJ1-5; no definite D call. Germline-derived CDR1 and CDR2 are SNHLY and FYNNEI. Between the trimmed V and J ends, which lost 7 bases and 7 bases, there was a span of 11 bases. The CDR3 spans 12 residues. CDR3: CASNGDGQPQHF. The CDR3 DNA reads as TGTGCCAGCAACGGGGATGGACAGCCCCAGCATTTT.

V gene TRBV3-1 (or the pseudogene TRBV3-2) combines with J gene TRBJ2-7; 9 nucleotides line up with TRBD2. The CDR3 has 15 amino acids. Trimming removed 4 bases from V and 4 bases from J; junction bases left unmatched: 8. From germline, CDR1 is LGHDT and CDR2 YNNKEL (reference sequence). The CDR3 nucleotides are TGTGCCAGCAGCCCCGCGGCGGGGGGGCCGTACGAGCAGTACTTC. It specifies CASSPAAGGPYEQYF.